Listed here are 15 T cell receptor beta chains from one sample, sequenced in a study of OX40 agonist ivuxolimab in advanced cancers. The library came from the immunoSEQ multiplex PCR assay. The table comes from immuneACCESS by way of TCRdb, which keeps in-frame sequences with V and J called. Part of the clones is missing from these tables; in studies checked, under half for an unresolved V gene and the rest for unknown reasons. Counted in this sample were fewer than 90,000 clones; about 89% of them appeared once. Together, the top ten hold around 0.78% of the sample. Sequenced material: CD4+ or CD8+ T cells sorted from blood, taken in a trial of the OX40 agonist ivuxolimab. Receptor source: an adult with an advanced solid tumor such as melanoma, head and neck, liver or kidney cancer.

The chain recombines TRBV28 with TRBJ2-7; 9 positions agree with TRBD1. V trimming: 6 bases; J trimming: 1 base; junction bases outside the gene matches: 13. Germline V CDR1 and CDR2: MDHEN, SYDVKM. The CDR3 is made up of 17 amino acids. CDR3 bases: TGTGCCAGCAGGAACCCTGGCGGGACAGGGAGATCCTACGAGCAGTACTTC. The encoded protein is CASRNPGGTGRSYEQYF. The complete variable domain, with remaining parts taken from reference TRBV28 and TRBJ2-7, reads DVKVTQSSRYLVKRTGEKVFLECVQDMDHENMFWYRQDPGLGLRLIYFSYDVKMKEKGDIPEGYSVSREKKERFSLILESASTNQTSMYLCASRNPGGTGRSYEQYFGPGTRLTVT.

This chain links TRBV7-7 with TRBJ1-5, with D hard to call. Germline V gene sequence: CDR1 SSHAT, CDR2 FNYEAQ (reference sequence). CDR3 size: 9 residues. Trimming pared 8 bases from V and 9 bases from J, leaving 5 bases between. CDR3 DNA sequence: TGTGCCAGCCTGGGGCCCCAGCATTTT. Its protein is CASLGPQHF.

The chain carries TRBV19 and TRBJ1-2, with a tentative D call TRBD1 (6 bases). In germline, CDR1 is LNHDA, CDR2 SQIVND (reference sequence). Trimming shortened V by 5 bases and J by 8 bases, and 12 bases separated the two germline ends. The CDR3 spans 12 residues. The CDR3 DNA reads as TGTGCCAGTAGTTCGGGGGCTTGGGGCTACACCTTC. The encoded protein is CASSSGAWGYTF.

This rearrangement joins TRBV5-4 to TRBJ2-7; 9 nucleotides agree with TRBD1. Germline values: CDR1 SGHNT, CDR2 YYREEE (reference sequence). V shed 6 bases and J 2 bases; nucleotides not matched to a gene: 3. The CDR3 is 13 amino acids. CDR3 protein: CASNRDRAYEQYF. In DNA, the CDR3 is TGTGCCAGCAACCGGGACAGGGCCTACGAGCAGTACTTC.

The chain carries TRBV5-6 and TRBJ2-7, with 7 bases lining up with TRBD2. The length of the CDR3 is 15 residues. After removal of 4 bases from V and 4 bases from J, the junction contained 11 bases not matched to a gene. The germline CDR1 and CDR2 sequences are SGHDT and YYEEEE. This chain's CDR3 is CASSPDGGRRYEQYF. The CDR3 DNA reads TGTGCCAGCAGCCCGGACGGGGGGAGGCGATACGAGCAGTACTTC.

This clone showed up just once. The rearrangement joins TRBV5-1 to TRBJ2-2; D unresolved. CDR3 size: 15 residues. The ends were cut back, 0 bases at V and 1 base at J, with 7 bases in the middle. The germline V gene encodes CDR1 SGHRS and CDR2 YFSETQ. CDR3 bases: TGCGCCAGCAGCTTGGGACCTGGGAACACCGGGGAGCTGTTTTTT. It encodes CASSLGPGNTGELFF.

The genes are TRBV7-9 and TRBJ1-5, with 10 bases aligning to TRBD1. The CDR3 length is 16 residues. Germline CDR1 is SEHNR and CDR2 is FQNEAQ (reference sequence). With V trimmed by 4 bases and J by 3 bases, 6 bases remained unmatched. CDR3 sequence (DNA): TGTGCCAGCAGCTCCTCCGGGACAGGGGTCAATCAGCCCCAGCATTTT. Protein product: CASSSSGTGVNQPQHF.

V is TRBV5-6 and J is TRBJ2-2, with D unclear. The CDR3 spans 14 residues. The germline CDR1 and CDR2 sequences are SGHDT and YYEEEE. Trimming shortened V by 0 bases and J by 4 bases, and 7 bases separated the two germline ends. The CDR3 sequence: CASSLAISTGELFF. CDR3 DNA: TGTGCCAGCAGCTTGGCAATCTCCACCGGGGAGCTGTTTTTT.

The genes are TRBV19 and TRBJ2-7; no firm D call. The ends were cut back, 6 bases at V and 3 bases at J, with 12 bases in the middle. The CDR3 runs 13 residues. CDR1 and CDR2 (germline): LNHDA, SQIVND (reference sequence). The CDR3 here is CASSRQDNYEQYF. CDR3 in DNA: TGTGCCAGTAGCAGACAAGACAACTACGAGCAGTACTTC.

This rearrangement joins TRBV5-1 to TRBJ1-2; TRBD1 matches 10 bases. V lost 0 bases, J lost 3 bases, and 5 bases stayed unmatched. Per germline, CDR1 SGHRS and CDR2 YFSETQ. The CDR3 extends over 16 amino acids. CDR3 region: CASSLAGTGADYGYTF. The CDR3 DNA reads as TGCGCCAGCAGCTTGGCTGGGACAGGGGCCGACTATGGCTACACCTTC.

This clone was observed a handful of times. The genes are TRBV30 and TRBJ2-2, with D perhaps matching TRBD1 (6 bases). V lost 3 bases and J lost 6, with 11 bases in between. CDR1 and CDR2 from the germline V gene are GTSNPN and SVGIG (reference sequence). This CDR3 is built from 13 residues. The CDR3 coding sequence is TGTGCCTGGAGCTTCGAGGGGGCCGGGGAGCTGTTTTTT. It is translated as CAWSFEGAGELFF.

J is TRBJ2-5 and V is TRBV28; TRBD1 might be the D (5 bases). CDR1 is MDHEN, CDR2 SYDVKM, per germline. V gave up 5 bases and J gave up 2 bases, with 9 bases separating them. The CDR3 consists of 13 residues. The CDR3 protein is CASSPRQQETQYF. The CDR3 bases are TGTGCCAGCAGTCCTCGACAGCAAGAGACCCAGTACTTC.

The rearrangement uses TRBV11-2 and TRBJ2-5; no clear D gene. Trimming took 3 bases from V and 1 from J, leaving 9 bases between them. The CDR3 extends over 14 amino acids. Germline V CDR1 and CDR2: SGHAT, FQNNGV. CDR3 in amino acids: CASSFDNGQETQYF. The CDR3 DNA reads as TGTGCCAGCAGCTTCGATAATGGCCAAGAGACCCAGTACTTC.

CDR3 residues: CASSFGQEYNEQFF. The CDR3 nucleotides are TGTGCCAGCAGCTTCGGACAGGAGTACAATGAGCAGTTCTTC. V and J are TRBV11-3 and TRBJ2-1, with 7 bases lining up with TRBD1. The V and J ends lost 3 bases and 4 bases, in that order; junction bases with no gene match: 3. Germline V gene sequence: CDR1 SGHNT, CDR2 YENEEA. The length of the CDR3 is 14 residues.

The chain joins TRBV20-1 to TRBJ2-7; weak D call: TRBD2 (5 bases). V was cut by 6 bases and J by 7 bases, with 13 bases left in between. In germline, CDR1 is DFQATT, CDR2 SNEGSKA (reference sequence). This CDR3 has 11 residues. The CDR3 spells CSAERSGEQYF. DNA of the CDR3: TGCAGTGCAGAACGCTCGGGGGAGCAGTACTTC.